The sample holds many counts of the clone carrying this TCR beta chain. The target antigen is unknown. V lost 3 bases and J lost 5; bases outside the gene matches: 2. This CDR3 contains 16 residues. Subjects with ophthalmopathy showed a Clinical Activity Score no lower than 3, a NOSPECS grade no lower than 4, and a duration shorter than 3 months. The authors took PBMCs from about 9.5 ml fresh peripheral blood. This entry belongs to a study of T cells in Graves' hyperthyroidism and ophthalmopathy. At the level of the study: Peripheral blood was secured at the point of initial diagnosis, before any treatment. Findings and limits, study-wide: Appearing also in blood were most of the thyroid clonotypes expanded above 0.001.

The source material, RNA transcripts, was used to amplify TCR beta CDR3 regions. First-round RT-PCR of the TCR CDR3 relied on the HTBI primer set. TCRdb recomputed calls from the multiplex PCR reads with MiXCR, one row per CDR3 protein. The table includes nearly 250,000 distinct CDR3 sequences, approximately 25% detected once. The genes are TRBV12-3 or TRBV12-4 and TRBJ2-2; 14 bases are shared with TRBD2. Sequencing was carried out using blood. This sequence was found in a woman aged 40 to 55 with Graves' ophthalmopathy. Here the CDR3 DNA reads TGTGCCAGCAGTTTCGGACTAGCGGGAGGTACCGGGGAGCTGTTTTTT. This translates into CASSFGLAGGTGELFF.